This TCR beta chain was sequenced in a study of shared clonotypes between healthy human individuals. Across the whole study: The donor group consisted of two women and three men, aged 18 to 49. Study observations and caveats: Generally, estimated richness proved larger in naive subsets than it did in memory subsets.

Profiling relied on immunoSEQ multiplex PCR, and the TCRdb table lists in-frame clones only, not all of them. The sample lists hundreds of thousands of clones; 95% to 97% were seen once. Per the germline V gene, CDR1 is MDHEN and CDR2 is SYDVKM. After removal of 3 bases from V and 6 bases from J, the junction contained 8 bases not matched to a gene. The CDR3 extends over 14 amino acids. Naive CD8 cells were CD45RO-negative, positively selected for CCR7, excluding terminally differentiated effector memory CD45RA+ cells. With respect to this clone: As yet, its antigen is unknown.

The sample comprised naive CD8+ T cells sorted from blood. The source of this sequence is a woman in her twenties or thirties in good health. The chain carries TRBV28 and TRBJ2-7; 7 bases are shared with TRBD2. The CDR3 DNA is TGTGCCAGCAGTTTTCAAGCGGGGCCCCCCGAGCAGTACTTC. It codes for CASSFQAGPPEQYF.